This T cell receptor (beta chain) was sequenced during a study of regulatory T cells in long-lasting Graves disease. As to time point: persistent/refractory GD, antithyroid drugs over 5 years with positive TRAb. With RNA extracted from PBMCs as input, the TCR library was made. It was by American Thyroid Association guidelines that Graves' disease was diagnosed. Construction of the TCR beta libraries employed iRepertoire HTBI primers in conjunction with Arm-PCR of CDR3 regions. TCRdb used MiXCR to reprocess the multiplex PCR reads, holding one entry per CDR3 protein. This sample has about 470,000 distinct CDR3 sequences; roughly 21% occur once, and the top ten carry 7% to 9%. In its sample, this clonotype was seen many times. Antigen: not known. Findings and caveats of the study: New patients shared 800 to 1,000 public clonotypes, fewer than the approximately 3,000 shared by persistent patients. Because few samples were included, accuracy may have been lower. The study found TRBV28, TRBJ1-2 and TRBJ2-5 favored in persistent disease.

CDR3 length: 16 residues. After removal of 5 bases from V and 9 bases from J, the junction contained 11 bases not matched to a gene. Germline V lookup: CDR1 MDHEN, CDR2 SYDVKM. V is TRBV28 and J is TRBJ1-6, with 9 bases lining up with TRBD1. The sequencing here drew on peripheral blood mononuclear cells (PBMCs), taken when the disease was refractory, from a patient treated with antithyroid drugs. The origin of this receptor is a female donor with Graves disease. CDR3 amino acids: CASSGRDRVGPSPLHF. CDR3 bases: TGTGCCAGCAGTGGGCGGGACAGGGTTGGGCCTTCACCCCTCCACTTT.